This T cell receptor beta chain was profiled in a study of T cell changes during pregnancy in multiple sclerosis. CDR1 is PRHDT and CDR2 is FYEKMQ in the germline V gene (reference sequence). The length of the CDR3 is 16 residues. Trimming cost V 5 bases and J 1 base; bases outside gene matches: 10. Only in-frame clones appear in the TCRdb table, and some are missing; sequencing was by immunoSEQ multiplex PCR. The repertoire holds 95,000 to 100,000 clones, with about nine tenths as singletons. The source is a female donor with multiple sclerosis, enrolled in a pregnancy study. V is TRBV13 and J is TRBJ2-7; TRBD2 matches 8 bases. The starting material was peripheral blood, obtained in the second trimester of pregnancy. Here the CDR3 reads CASSQTGRAGSYEQYF. The CDR3 bases are TGTGCCAGCAGCCAAACCGGGAGGGCGGGGTCCTACGAGCAGTACTTC.